This TCR beta chain was captured in a study of naive and memory T cell subsets. Stated treatment: skin biopsy from PPD injection site in Mantoux-positive individual. TCR cDNA received a 3' ligated oligonucleotide that carried a UMI. Skin biopsies came from PPD injection sites in Mantoux-positive individuals. This clonotype appeared a few times. Its antigen is as yet unknown. Four PCR rounds used nested alpha and beta constant region primers plus the SP2 primer. Blood and skin TCR RNA was reverse transcribed with alpha and beta constant primers. One entry per CDR3 protein, called by TCRdb with MiXCR from the UMI-ligation and nested PCR reads. The repertoire holds around 25,000 distinct CDR3 sequences, about 6.4% seen once, with under 7.5% in the top ten. Study-level findings and limits: Potentially, T cell activation and differentiation skew this RNA-based measurement.

This TCR was sampled from an adult in good health. Sequenced here: skin, sampled from a tuberculin skin test site.

The CDR3 bases are TGTGCCAGCAGACCAGCCGGGACAGGGAACACTGAAGCTTTCTTT. This sequence encodes CASRPAGTGNTEAFF. J is TRBJ1-1 and V is TRBV6-2 or TRBV6-3; TRBD1 agrees at 8 bases. The CDR3 runs to 15 residues. Germline-derived CDR1 and CDR2 are MNHEY and SVGEGT. The J segment lost 1 base and the V segment lost 6 bases, leaving 7 bases of the junction unmatched.